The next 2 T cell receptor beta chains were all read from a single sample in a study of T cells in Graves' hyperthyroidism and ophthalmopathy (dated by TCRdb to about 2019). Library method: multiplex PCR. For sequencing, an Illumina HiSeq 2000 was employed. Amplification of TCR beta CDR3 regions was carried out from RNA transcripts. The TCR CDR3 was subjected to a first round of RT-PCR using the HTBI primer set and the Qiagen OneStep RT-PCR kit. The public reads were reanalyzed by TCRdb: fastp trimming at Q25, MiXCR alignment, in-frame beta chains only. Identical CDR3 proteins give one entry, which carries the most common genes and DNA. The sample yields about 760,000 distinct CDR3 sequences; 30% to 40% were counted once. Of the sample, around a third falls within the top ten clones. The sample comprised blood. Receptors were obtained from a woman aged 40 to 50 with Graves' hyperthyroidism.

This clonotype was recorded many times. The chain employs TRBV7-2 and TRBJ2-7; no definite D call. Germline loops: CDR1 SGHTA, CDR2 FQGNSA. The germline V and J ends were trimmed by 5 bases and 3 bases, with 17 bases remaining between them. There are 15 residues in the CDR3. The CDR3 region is CASSPGWGYNYEQYF. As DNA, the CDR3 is TGTGCCAGCAGCCCCGGCTGGGGATATAACTACGAGCAGTACTTC.

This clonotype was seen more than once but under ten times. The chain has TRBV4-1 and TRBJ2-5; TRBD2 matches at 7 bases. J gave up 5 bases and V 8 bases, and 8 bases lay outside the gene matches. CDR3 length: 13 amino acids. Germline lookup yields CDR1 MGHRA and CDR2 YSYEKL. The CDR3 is CASGLAERETQYF. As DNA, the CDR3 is TGCGCCAGCGGGCTAGCGGAGAGGGAGACCCAGTACTTC.